This TCR beta chain was captured by sequencing in a study of shared T cell receptors in the human thymus. Assay: immunoSEQ multiplex PCR; the TCRdb copy retains only in-frame clones and omits some. The table includes 450,000 to 650,000 clones, roughly 74% detected once. These data are also associated with another study on human thymus T cells. From that study: Healthy Finnish infants undergoing corrective surgery for congenital heart defects provided the donor material. Surgeons resected thymus tissue during corrective heart surgery. Thymic and blood repertoires appeared to carry a bias in their V and J gene usage. Thymic repertoires of unrelated individuals were reported in related research to overlap highly.

Material: thymocytes. The TCR sequence derives from a boy less than two years old with a congenital heart defect.

The CDR3 is CASSLGGQGDQPQHF. The CDR3 DNA follows: TGTGCCAGCAGCTTAGGCGGACAGGGAGATCAGCCCCAGCATTTT. The chain uses TRBV7-2 and TRBJ1-5; 8 bases align to TRBD1. CDR1 is SGHTA, CDR2 FQGNSA, per germline. The CDR3 length is 15 residues. V gave up 1 base and J gave up 5 bases; unmatched junction bases: 4.